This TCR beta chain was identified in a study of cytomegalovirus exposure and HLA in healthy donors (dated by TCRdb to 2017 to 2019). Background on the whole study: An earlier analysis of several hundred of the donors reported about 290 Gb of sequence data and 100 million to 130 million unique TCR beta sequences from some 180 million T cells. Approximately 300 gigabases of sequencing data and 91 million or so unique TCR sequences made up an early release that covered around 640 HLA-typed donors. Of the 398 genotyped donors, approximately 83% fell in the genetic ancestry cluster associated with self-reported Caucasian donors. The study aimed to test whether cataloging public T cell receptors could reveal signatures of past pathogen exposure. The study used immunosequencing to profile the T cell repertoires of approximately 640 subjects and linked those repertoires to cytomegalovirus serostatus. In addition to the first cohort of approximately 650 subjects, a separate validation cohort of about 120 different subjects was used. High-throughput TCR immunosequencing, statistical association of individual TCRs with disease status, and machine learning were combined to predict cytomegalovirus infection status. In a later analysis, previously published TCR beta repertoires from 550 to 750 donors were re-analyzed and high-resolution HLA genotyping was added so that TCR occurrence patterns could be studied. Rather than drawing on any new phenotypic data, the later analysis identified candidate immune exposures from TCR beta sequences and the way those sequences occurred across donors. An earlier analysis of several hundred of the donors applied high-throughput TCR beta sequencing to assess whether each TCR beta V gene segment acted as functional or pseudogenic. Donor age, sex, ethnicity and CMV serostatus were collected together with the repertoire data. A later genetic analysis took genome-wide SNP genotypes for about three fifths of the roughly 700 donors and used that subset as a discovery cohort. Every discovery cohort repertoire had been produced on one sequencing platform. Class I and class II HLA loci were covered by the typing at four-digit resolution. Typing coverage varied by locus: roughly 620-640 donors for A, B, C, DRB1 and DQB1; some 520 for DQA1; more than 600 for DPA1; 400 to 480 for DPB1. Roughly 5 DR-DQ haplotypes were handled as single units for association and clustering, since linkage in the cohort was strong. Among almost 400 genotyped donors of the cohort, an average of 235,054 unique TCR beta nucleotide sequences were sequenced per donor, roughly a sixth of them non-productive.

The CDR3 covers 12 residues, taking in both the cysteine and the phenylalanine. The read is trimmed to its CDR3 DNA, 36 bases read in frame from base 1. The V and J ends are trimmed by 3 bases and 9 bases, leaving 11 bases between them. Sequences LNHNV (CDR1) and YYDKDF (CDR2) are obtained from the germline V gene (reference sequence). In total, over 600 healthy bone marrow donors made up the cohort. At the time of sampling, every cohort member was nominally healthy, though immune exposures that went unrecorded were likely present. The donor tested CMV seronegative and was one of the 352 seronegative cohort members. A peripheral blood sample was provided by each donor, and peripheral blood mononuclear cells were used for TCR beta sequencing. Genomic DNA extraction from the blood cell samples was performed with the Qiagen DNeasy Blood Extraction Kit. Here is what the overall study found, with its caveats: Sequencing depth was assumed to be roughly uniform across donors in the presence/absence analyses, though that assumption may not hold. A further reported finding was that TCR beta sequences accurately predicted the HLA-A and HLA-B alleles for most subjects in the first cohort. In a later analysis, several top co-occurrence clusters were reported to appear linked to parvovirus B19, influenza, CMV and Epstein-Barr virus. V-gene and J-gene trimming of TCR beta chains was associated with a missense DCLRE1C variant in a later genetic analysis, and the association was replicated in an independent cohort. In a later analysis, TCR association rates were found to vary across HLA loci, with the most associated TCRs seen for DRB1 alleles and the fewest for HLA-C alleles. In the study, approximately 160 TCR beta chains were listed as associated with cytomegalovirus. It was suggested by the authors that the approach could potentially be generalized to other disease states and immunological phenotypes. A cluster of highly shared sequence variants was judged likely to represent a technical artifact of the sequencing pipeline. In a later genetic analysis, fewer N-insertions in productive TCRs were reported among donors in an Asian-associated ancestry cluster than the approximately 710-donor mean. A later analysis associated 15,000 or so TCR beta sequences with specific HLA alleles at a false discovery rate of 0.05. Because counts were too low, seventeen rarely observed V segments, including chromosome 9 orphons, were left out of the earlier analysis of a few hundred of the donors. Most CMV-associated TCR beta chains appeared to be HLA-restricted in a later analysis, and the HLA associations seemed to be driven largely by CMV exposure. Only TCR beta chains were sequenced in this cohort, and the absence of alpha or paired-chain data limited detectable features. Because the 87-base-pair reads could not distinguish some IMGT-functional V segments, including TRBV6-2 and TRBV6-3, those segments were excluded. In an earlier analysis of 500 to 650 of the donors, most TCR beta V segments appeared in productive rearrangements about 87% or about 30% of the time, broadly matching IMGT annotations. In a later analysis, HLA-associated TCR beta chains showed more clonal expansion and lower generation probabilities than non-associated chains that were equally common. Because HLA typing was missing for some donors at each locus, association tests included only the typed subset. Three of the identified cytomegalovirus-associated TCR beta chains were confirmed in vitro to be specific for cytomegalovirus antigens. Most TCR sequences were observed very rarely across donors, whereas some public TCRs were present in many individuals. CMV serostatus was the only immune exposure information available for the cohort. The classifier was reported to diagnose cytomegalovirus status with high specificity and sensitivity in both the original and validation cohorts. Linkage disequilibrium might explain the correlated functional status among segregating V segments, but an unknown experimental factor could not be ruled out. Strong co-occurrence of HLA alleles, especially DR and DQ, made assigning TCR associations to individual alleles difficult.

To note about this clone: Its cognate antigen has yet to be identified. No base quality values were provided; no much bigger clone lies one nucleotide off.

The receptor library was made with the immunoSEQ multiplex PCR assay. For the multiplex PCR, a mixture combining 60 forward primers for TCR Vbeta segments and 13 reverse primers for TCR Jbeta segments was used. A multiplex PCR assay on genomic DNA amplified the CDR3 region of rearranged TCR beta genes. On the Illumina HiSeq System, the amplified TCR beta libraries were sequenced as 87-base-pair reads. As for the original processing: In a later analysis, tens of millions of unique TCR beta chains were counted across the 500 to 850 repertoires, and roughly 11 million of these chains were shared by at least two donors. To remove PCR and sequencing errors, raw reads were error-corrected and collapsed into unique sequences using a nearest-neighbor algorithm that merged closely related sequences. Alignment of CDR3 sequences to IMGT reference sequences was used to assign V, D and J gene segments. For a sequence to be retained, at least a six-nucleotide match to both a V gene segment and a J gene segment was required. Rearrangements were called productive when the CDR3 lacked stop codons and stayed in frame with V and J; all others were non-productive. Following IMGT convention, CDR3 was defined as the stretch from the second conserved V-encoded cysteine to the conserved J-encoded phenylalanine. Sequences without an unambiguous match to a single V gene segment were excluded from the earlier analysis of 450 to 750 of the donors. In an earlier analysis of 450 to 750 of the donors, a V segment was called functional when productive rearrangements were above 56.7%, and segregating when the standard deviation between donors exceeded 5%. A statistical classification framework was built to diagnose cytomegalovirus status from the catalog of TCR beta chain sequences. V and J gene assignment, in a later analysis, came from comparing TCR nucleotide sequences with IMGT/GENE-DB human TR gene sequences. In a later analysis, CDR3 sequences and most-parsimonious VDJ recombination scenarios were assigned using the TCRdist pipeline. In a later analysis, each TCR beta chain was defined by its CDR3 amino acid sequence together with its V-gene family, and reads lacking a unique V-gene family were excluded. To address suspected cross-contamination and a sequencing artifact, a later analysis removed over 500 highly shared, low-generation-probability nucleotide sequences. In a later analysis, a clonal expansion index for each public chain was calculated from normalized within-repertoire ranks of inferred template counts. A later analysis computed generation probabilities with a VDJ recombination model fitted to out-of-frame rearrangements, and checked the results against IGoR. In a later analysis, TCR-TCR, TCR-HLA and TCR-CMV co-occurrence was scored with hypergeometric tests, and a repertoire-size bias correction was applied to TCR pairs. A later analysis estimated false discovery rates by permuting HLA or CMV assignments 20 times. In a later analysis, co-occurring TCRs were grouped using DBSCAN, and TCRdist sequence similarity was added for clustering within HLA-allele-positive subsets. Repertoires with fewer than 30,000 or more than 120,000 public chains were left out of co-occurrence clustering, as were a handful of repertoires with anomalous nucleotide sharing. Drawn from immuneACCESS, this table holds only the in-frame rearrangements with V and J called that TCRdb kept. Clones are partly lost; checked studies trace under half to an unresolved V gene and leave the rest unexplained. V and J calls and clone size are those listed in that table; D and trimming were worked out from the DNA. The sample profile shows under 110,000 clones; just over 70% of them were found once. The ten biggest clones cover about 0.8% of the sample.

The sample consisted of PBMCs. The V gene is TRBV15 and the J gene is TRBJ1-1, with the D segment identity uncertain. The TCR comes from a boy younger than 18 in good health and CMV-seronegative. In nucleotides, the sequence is TGTGCCACCAGCAGCCCGAGTAGTAAAGCTTTCTTT. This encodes CATSSPSSKAFF.